Listed below are T cell receptor beta chains from one sample, sequenced in a study of T-cell memory formation after mild COVID-19. TCRdb reprocessed the 5' RACE reads via MiXCR and lists one record per CDR3 protein. The table includes 270,000 or so distinct CDR3 sequences, 18% detected once. Sequenced: PBMCs or a T cell subset sorted from them (not recorded which). The receptors originated from a man aged 18 to 30 who had mild COVID-19 (a few samples of this study predate the infection). Cell type and time point are not known. Both conserved end residues are part of each CDR3. Each record gives: clone size, V gene, J gene, D gene, CDR3 DNA, CDR3 protein. The D gene is left open where the match is weak. For some rows the clone size is stated as once, few or many, or as a class when expanded; others skip it.

clone size: many; V gene: TRBV5-5; J gene: TRBJ2-1; D gene: TRBD2; CDR3 DNA: TGTGCCAGCAGCTTACTAGCGGGGGGATCAAATGAGCAGTTCTTC; CDR3 protein: CASSLLAGGSNEQFF
clone size: many; V gene: TRBV19; J gene: TRBJ2-4; D gene: NA; CDR3 DNA: TGTGCCAGTAGTATTCCCCCAATTAACATTCAGTACTTC; CDR3 protein: CASSIPPINIQYF
clone size: many; V gene: TRBV5-1; J gene: TRBJ2-3; D gene: TRBD2; CDR3 DNA: TGCGCCAGCAGAGCGGGGGATAGCACAGATACGCAGTATTTT; CDR3 protein: CASRAGDSTDTQYF
clone size: few; V gene: TRBV11-2; J gene: TRBJ2-1; D gene: TRBD2; CDR3 DNA: TGTGCCAGCAGCTTAGTCACAGCGGGGGGGCCTGAGCAGTTCTTC; CDR3 protein: CASSLVTAGGPEQFF
clone size: few; V gene: TRBV6-6; J gene: TRBJ1-5; D gene: NA; CDR3 DNA: TGTGCCAGCAGTTACTCGGATCAGCCCCAGCATTTT; CDR3 protein: CASSYSDQPQHF
clone size: NA; V gene: TRBV7-9; J gene: TRBJ2-2; D gene: NA; CDR3 DNA: TGTGCCAGCGCGAAGCGGGCCGGGGAGCTGTTTTTT; CDR3 protein: CASAKRAGELFF
clone size: NA; V gene: TRBV20-1; J gene: TRBJ1-5; D gene: TRBD1; CDR3 DNA: TGCAGTGCTCCTGGCCTGGACAGGGGTGATCAGCCCCAGCATTTT; CDR3 protein: CSAPGLDRGDQPQHF
clone size: few; V gene: TRBV6-5; J gene: TRBJ1-4; D gene: NA; CDR3 DNA: TGTGCCAGCAGTTACACGGGGCAGGGAAGGCTAAAACTGTTTTTT; CDR3 protein: CASSYTGQGRLKLFF
clone size: NA; V gene: TRBV4-2; J gene: TRBJ1-6; D gene: NA; CDR3 DNA: TGTGCCAGCAGCCAAGACAGCGGGGGCTCACCCCTCCACTTT; CDR3 protein: CASSQDSGGSPLHF
clone size: NA; V gene: TRBV19; J gene: TRBJ2-1; D gene: TRBD2; CDR3 DNA: TGTGCCAGTAGTATCGGGGGGGCACGGAATGAGCAGTTCTTC; CDR3 protein: CASSIGGARNEQFF
clone size: once; V gene: TRBV7-3; J gene: TRBJ2-3; D gene: NA; CDR3 DNA: TGTGCCAGCAGATTAGATGGCATCACAGATACGCAGTATTTT; CDR3 protein: CASRLDGITDTQYF
clone size: many; V gene: TRBV18; J gene: TRBJ1-4; D gene: NA; CDR3 DNA: TGTGCCAGCTCACCCTCGGTGGGGGGCGTCGCAACTAATGAAAAACTGTTTTTT; CDR3 protein: CASSPSVGGVATNEKLFF
clone size: NA; V gene: TRBV3-1; J gene: TRBJ1-2; D gene: NA; CDR3 DNA: TGTGCCAGCAGCCAAGTCTCACTCTATGGCTACACCTTC; CDR3 protein: CASSQVSLYGYTF
clone size: NA; V gene: TRBV7-6; J gene: TRBJ2-1; D gene: TRBD1; CDR3 DNA: TGTGCCAGCAGCCCGGGACAGGGGGCCGGCTACAATGAGCAGTTCTTC; CDR3 protein: CASSPGQGAGYNEQFF
clone size: few; V gene: TRBV7-2; J gene: TRBJ1-5; D gene: NA; CDR3 DNA: TGTGCCAGCAGCCCCTCCTCGAGCGTTCGGGCCCAGCATTTT; CDR3 protein: CASSPSSSVRAQHF
clone size: few; V gene: TRBV7-3; J gene: TRBJ2-3; D gene: NA; CDR3 DNA: TGTGCCAGCAGCTTAACTAGCCCCCCCACAGATACGCAGTATTTT; CDR3 protein: CASSLTSPPTDTQYF
clone size: few; V gene: TRBV6-5; J gene: TRBJ1-4; D gene: NA; CDR3 DNA: TGTGCCAGCAGTTACCTCGGCGAAACAGGGCCGAACGAAATAGGGGCGGTAGAAAAACTGTTTTTT; CDR3 protein: CASSYLGETGPNEIGAVEKLFF
clone size: NA; V gene: TRBV7-2; J gene: TRBJ1-2; D gene: NA; CDR3 DNA: TGTGCCAGCAGCCCTGGGACTTCCTCCTATGGCTACACCTTC; CDR3 protein: CASSPGTSSYGYTF
clone size: NA; V gene: TRBV14; J gene: TRBJ2-4; D gene: NA; CDR3 DNA: TGTGCCAGCAGCCAAGCACGGGGTTGGGGCATTCAGTACTTC; CDR3 protein: CASSQARGWGIQYF
clone size: few; V gene: TRBV6-5; J gene: TRBJ2-5; D gene: TRBD1; CDR3 DNA: TGTGCCAGCAGTTACAAGACAGGGTATGAGACCCAGTACTTC; CDR3 protein: CASSYKTGYETQYF
clone size: NA; V gene: TRBV20-1; J gene: TRBJ2-5; D gene: NA; CDR3 DNA: TGCAGTGCTAGAGAGGGGATGAAGACCCAGTACTTC; CDR3 protein: CSAREGMKTQYF
clone size: few; V gene: TRBV29-1; J gene: TRBJ2-6; D gene: NA; CDR3 DNA: TGCAGTGCTTCTGGGGCCAACGTCCTGACTTTC; CDR3 protein: CSASGANVLTF
clone size: NA; V gene: TRBV6-1; J gene: TRBJ2-5; D gene: NA; CDR3 DNA: TGTGCCAGCAGTGAAGCAGGAAGGGGGGGGCAAGAGACCCAGTACTTC; CDR3 protein: CASSEAGRGGQETQYF